This T cell receptor beta chain was recorded in a study of T cell responses to AZD1222 COVID-19 vaccine (dated by TCRdb to the early 2020s). About the investigation overall: Because spike-specific TCR depth and breadth did not differ between the two schedules, AZD1222 recipients who got a second dose at roughly 4 weeks were pooled with those who got a second dose at roughly 12 weeks. Trial participants were enrolled into age subgroups of 18-55, 56-69 and 70-plus years, which contained 148, 28 and 57 TCR-sequenced participants, respectively. A total of approximately 250 trial participants underwent TCR sequencing, of whom more than 200 had received two doses of AZD1222 and around 26 had received two doses of the MenACWY control vaccine. Overall study results and their limits: Most participants were white British and females outnumbered males, and the authors suggested that clonal diversity may have been underestimated. CD4 TCRs associated with the vaccine covered the entire spike protein, and the dominant responses were in regions 160-218 and 743-854. Nearly half of unique spike-specific TCRs reportedly recognized epitopes outside regions mutated in the B.1.351 and B.1.1.7 variants. Spike-specific TCR breadth and depth rose significantly after two AZD1222 doses compared with day 0 and with MenACWY recipients. The 56-69-year group was small, and its depth increase did not reach significance, likely because of low power. Only five to seven AZD1222 recipients were SARS-CoV-2 seropositive at baseline, limiting conclusions about previously exposed vaccinees. Because no samples from the day 14 peak response were available, repertoires could be characterized only after the peak T cell response.

Regarding this clone: Its antigen is currently not known. The input lacks base qualities; no much larger clone sits a single base away.

The CDR3 measures 16 amino acids from cysteine to phenylalanine. The only DNA kept is the CDR3, 48 bases in frame from the first base. The trim is 0 bases for V and 2 bases for J, with a gap of 12 bases between the germline ends. Via the germline V gene, CDR1 is MRHNA and CDR2 SNTAGT. The time point label, as the study defines it: baseline before first vaccination. Vaccinee samples came from UK trials COV001 and COV002, including a single-blind randomized controlled phase 2/3 trial of AZD1222 (ChAdOx1 nCoV-19) in healthy adults. Trial participant PBMC samples were collected at day 0 and day 28 after the second dose for TCRbeta chain sequencing. The CDR3 regions of human TCRbeta chains were analyzed by immunosequencing. The source study handled its data this way. TCRs in the repertoires were matched against a reference library of SARS-CoV-2-specific TCRs that had been generated with the MIRA antigen-specificity platform. Breadth was defined as the fraction of unique TCRs that were SARS-CoV-2-associated, and depth was defined as the fraction of total T cells that were SARS-CoV-2-associated. Each spike-specific TCR was assigned to its reactive spike region and to a CD4 or CD8 class using the MIRA data. Log10-transformed breadth and depth values were compared by one-way ANOVA with Sidak's multiple comparisons tests. As stored in TCRdb, this immuneACCESS dataset retains in-frame rearrangements with V and J assigned. A fraction of the clones does not appear; measured against another copy, unresolved V genes explain less than half of the discrepancy, and the remainder lacks a known reason. That table is the source of V, J and clone size, and D and trimming were worked out from the DNA. This sample holds approximately 84,000 clones; around 87% were observed only once. The ten biggest clones cover about 31% of the sample.

Specimen: peripheral blood, collected on day 0 of AZD1222 vaccination. The chain was built from TRBV6-4 and TRBJ2-3; a weak D assignment points to TRBD1 (6 bases agree). The clonotype was recovered from an adult in good health. The CDR3 region reads CASSDSLQGATDTQYF. The nucleotide sequence is TGTGCCAGCAGTGACTCGTTACAGGGTGCCACAGATACGCAGTATTTT.